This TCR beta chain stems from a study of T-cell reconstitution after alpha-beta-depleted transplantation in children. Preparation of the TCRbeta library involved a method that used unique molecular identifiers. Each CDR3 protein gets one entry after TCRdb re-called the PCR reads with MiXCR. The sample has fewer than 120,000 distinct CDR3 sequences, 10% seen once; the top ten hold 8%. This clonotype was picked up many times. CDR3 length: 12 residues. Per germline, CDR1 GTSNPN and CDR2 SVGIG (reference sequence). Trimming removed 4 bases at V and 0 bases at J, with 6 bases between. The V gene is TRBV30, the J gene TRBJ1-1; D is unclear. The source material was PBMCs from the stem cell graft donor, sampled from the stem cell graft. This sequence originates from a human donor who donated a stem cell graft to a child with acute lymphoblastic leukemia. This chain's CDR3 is CAWNRMNTEAFF. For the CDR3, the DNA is TGTGCCTGGAATAGAATGAACACTGAAGCTTTCTTT.